The T cell receptor beta chain described here comes from a study of blood T cell repertoires in COVID-19. Study-wide context: Acute-phase and convalescent COVID-19 samples originated in the United States, Italy and Spain. From T cells, B-cell-depleted T cells, or PBMCs came the material, which was cDNA or gDNA.

Remarks on this clone: It is unclear where the CDR3 begins or ends on the DNA, so no DNA is shown, and the CDR3 is as TCRdb lists it.

CDR1 is SGHRS, CDR2 YFSETQ, per germline. The CDR3 extends over 14 residues, inclusive of both ends. Original handling: How many nucleated cells were present was estimated from reference gene primer amplification. TCRdb's copy holds only in-frame clones and misses some; the assay was immunoSEQ multiplex PCR. Clone size and V and J calls were adopted from that table, with D and trimming inferred from the DNA. Among 130,000 or so clones, 85% to 90% were seen once, and the ten largest hold under 3%. The chain combines TRBV5-1 with TRBJ2-5; the D call of TRBD2 is as the table states it, not checked on the DNA. The sequence came from a man aged 50 to 59 with active COVID-19. Sequenced material: peripheral blood. CDR3 residues: CASSLEFGSGAWYF.